This entry lists 5 T cell receptor delta chains sequenced from one sample in a study of Vδ1+ human thymocytes. The antigens these receptors bind are not known. Extracted RNA was reverse transcribed into cDNA. Multiplex PCR used pooled V-gene forward primers and a constant-region reverse primer to amplify CDR3s. TCRdb reapplied CATT to the multiplex PCR reads. The table has approximately 25,000 delta-chain clones, nearly 7.5% seen once; the top ten hold around 0.99%. Study-level points and caveats: Thymic TRG and TRD repertoires appeared highly polyclonal.

Sequencing input: Vdelta1+ gamma-delta thymocytes from the thymus. Subset denoted: FACS-sorted CD3+ TCRalphabeta- TCRVdelta1+ TCRVdelta2- thymocytes. The receptor set was obtained from a girl under three years old who had congenital heart surgery.

This clone was seen a few times. The sample contains more than one DNA sequence encoding this CDR3. V and J are TRDV1 and TRDJ1; 10 nucleotides line up with TRDD3. This CDR3 has 23 amino acids. Germline CDR1 reads TSWWSYY; CDR2 reads QGS. Trimming removed 4 bases from V and 0 bases from J; junction bases left unmatched: 26. For the CDR3, the DNA is TGTGCTCTTGGGGGGCCTAGGGTAGTCTCCAAGGCTGGGGGATATCCGTACACCGATAAACTCATCTTT. It yields the protein CALGGPRVVSKAGGYPYTDKLIF.

There is no V gene call, and the J gene is TRDJ1; TRDD3 is taken as the D call from the table, unchecked against the DNA. The CDR3 totals 19 residues. Written as DNA, the CDR3 is TGTGCTCTTGTCCTTCCTACCCTACAACCTACTGGGGGATATAGCACACTCATCTTT. Translated, it gives CALVLPTLQPTGGYSTLIF.

About this clone itself: This same CDR3 is encoded by further DNA sequences in the sample. The chain recombines TRDV1 with TRDJ2, with TRDD2 matching over 9 bases. The CDR3 contains 20 residues. The ends lost 5 bases at V and 0 bases at J; junction bases unmatched: 16. From germline, CDR1 is TSWWSYY and CDR2 QGS. CDR3 DNA sequence: TGTGCTCTTGGGAATATACCGACCTTCCTACGTCCAGCTTTGACAGCACAACTCTTCTTT. Its protein product is CALGNIPTFLRPALTAQLFF.

The J gene is TRDJ1, the V gene TRDV1; TRDD3 agrees at 10 bases. This CDR3 has 26 amino acids. The germline V gene encodes CDR1 TSWWSYY and CDR2 QGS. Losses at the gene ends were 2 bases for V and 0 bases for J; bases not matched to a gene: 33. The chain's CDR3 is CALGEKGIVKSPYWGISLTYTDKLIF. Written as DNA, the CDR3 is TGTGCTCTTGGGGAAAAGGGTATAGTTAAGTCGCCCTACTGGGGGATCTCCCTTACTTACACCGATAAACTCATCTTT.

This clone has just a few counts. The rearrangement links TRDV1 to TRDJ1, with TRDD3 matching 11 bases. Per the germline V gene, CDR1 is TSWWSYY and CDR2 is QGS. V was pared by 1 base and J by 6 bases, with 4 bases of the junction left unmatched. The CDR3 contains 15 residues. The CDR3 reads CALGERPGGYNKLIF. The CDR3 DNA sequence: TGTGCTCTTGGGGAACGGCCTGGGGGATACAATAAACTCATCTTT.